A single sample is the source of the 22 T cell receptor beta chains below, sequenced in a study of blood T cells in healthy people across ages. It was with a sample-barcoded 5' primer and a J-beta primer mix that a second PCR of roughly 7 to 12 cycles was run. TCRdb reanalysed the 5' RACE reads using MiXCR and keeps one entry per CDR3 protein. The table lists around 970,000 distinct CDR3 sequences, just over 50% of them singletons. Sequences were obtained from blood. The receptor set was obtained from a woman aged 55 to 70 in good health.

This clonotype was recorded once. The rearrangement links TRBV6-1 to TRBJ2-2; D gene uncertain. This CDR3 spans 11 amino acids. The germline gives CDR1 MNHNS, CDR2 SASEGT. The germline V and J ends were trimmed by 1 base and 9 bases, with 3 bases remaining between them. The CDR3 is CASSEVRELFF. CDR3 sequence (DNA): TGTGCCAGCAGTGAAGTCAGGGAGCTGTTTTTT.

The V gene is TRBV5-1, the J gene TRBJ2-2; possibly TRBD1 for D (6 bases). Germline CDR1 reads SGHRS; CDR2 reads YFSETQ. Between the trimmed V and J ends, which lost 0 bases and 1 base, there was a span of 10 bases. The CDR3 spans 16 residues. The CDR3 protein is CASSLDGGVNTGELFF. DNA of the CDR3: TGCGCCAGCAGCTTGGATGGGGGCGTGAACACCGGGGAGCTGTTTTTT.

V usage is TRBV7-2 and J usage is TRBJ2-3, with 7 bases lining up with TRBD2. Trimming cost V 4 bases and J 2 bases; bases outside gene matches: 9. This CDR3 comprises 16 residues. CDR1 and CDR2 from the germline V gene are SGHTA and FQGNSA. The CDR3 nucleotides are TGTGCCAGCAGCTACGTTGGCGGGAGTACCACAGATACGCAGTATTTT. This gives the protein CASSYVGGSTTDTQYF.

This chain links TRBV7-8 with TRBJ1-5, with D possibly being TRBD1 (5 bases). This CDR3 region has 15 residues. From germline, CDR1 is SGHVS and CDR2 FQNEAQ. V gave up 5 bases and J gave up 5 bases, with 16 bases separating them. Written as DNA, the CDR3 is TGTGCCAGCAGCAAGAACACCCGAGGGGATCAGCCCCAGCATTTT. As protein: CASSKNTRGDQPQHF.

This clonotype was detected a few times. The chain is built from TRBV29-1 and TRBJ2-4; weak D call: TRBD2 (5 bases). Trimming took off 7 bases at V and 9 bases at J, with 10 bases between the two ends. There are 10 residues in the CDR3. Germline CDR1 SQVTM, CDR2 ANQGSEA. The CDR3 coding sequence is TGCAGCGCCTATCGGGGCATTCAGTACTTC. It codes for CSAYRGIQYF.

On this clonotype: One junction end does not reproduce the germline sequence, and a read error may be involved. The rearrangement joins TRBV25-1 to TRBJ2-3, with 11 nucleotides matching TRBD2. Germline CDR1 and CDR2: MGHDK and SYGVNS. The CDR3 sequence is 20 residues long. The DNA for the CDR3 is TGTGCCAGCGGTGAGCTACTAGCGGGGGACGACCTACTGAGCACAGATACGCAGTATTTT. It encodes CASGELLAGDDLLSTDTQYF.

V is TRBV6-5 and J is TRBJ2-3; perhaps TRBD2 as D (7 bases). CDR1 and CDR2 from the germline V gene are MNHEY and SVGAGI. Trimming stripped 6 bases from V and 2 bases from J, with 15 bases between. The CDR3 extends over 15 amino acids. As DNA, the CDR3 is TGTGCCAGCAGACTGGGGGGGGGCTACACAGATACGCAGTATTTT. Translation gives CASRLGGGYTDTQYF.

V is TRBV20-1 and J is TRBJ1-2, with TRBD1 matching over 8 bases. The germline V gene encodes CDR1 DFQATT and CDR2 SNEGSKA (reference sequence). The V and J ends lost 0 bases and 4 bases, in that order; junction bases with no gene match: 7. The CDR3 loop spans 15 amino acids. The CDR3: CSARDQGARVYGYTF. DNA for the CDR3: TGCAGTGCTAGAGATCAGGGGGCGCGGGTCTATGGCTACACCTTC.

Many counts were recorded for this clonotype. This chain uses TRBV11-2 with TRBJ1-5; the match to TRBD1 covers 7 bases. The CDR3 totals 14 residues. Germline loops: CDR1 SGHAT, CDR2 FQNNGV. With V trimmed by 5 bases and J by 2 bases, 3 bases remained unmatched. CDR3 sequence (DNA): TGTGCCAGCAGCCGAGACAGGGGCAATCAGCCCCAGCATTTT. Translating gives CASSRDRGNQPQHF. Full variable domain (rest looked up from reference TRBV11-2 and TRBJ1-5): EAGVAQSPRYKIIEKRQSVAFWCNPISGHATLYWYQQILGQGPKLLIQFQNNGVVDDSQLPKDRFSAERLKGVDSTLKIQPAKLEDSAVYLCASSRDRGNQPQHFGDGTRLSIL.

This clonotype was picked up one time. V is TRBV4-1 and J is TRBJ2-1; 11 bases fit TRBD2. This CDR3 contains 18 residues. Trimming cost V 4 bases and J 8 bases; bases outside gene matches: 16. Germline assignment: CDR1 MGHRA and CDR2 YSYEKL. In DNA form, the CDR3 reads TGCGCCAGCAGCCGCCTTCAGGCCACTAGCGGGAGTTTCTATGAGCAGTTCTTC. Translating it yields CASSRLQATSGSFYEQFF.

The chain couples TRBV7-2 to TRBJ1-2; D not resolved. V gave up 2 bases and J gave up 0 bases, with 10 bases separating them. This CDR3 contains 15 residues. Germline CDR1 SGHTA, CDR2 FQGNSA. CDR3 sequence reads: CASSLRWQSNYGYTF. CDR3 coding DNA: TGTGCCAGCAGCTTAAGGTGGCAGTCTAACTATGGCTACACCTTC.

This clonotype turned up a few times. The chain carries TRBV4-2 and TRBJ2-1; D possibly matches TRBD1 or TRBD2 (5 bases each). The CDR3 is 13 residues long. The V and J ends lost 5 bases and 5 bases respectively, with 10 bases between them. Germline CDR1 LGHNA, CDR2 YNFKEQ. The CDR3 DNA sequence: TGTGCCAGCAGCAGGGACGGCGACAATGAGCAGTTCTTC. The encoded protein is CASSRDGDNEQFF.

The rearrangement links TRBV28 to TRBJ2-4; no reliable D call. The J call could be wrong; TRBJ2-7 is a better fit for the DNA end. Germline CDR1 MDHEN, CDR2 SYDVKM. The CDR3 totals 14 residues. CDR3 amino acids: CASSLSSIAYEQYF. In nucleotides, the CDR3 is TGTGCCAGCAGTTTGAGTTCAATCGCTTACGAGCAGTACTTC.

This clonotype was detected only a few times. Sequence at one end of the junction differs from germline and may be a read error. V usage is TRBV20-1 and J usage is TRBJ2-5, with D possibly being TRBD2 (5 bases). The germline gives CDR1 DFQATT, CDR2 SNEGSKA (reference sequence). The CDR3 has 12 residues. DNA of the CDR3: TGCAGTGTTAGAGGAGGCAGGGAGACCCAGTACTTC. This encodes CSVRGGRETQYF.

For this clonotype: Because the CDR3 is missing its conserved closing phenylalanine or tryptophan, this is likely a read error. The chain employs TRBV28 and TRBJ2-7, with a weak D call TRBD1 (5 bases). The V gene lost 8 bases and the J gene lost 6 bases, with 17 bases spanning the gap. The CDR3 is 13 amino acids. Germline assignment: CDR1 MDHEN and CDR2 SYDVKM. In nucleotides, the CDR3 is TGTGCCAGCTGCCCGGACACCCGCGCCGAGCAGTACATC. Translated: CASCPDTRAEQYI.

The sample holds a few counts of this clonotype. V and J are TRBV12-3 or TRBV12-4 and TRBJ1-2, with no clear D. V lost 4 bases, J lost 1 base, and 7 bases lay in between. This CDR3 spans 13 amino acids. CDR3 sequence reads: CASSSLDNYGYTF. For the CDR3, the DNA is TGTGCCAGCAGTTCTCTGGATAACTATGGCTACACCTTC.

CDR3 bases: TGTGCCAGCAGTGGTCGGCCGTCGGATACGCAGTATTTT. Encoded protein: CASSGRPSDTQYF. The chain uses TRBV6-2 or TRBV6-3 and TRBJ2-3; D gene uncertain. V was trimmed by 5 bases and J by 6 bases, leaving 12 bases between them. Germline CDR1 reads MNHEY; CDR2 reads SVGEGT. This CDR3 has 13 residues.

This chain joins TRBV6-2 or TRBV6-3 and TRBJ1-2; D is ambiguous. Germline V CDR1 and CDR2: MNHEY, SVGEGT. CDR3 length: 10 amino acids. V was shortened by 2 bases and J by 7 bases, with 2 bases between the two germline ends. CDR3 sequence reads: CASSYPGYTF. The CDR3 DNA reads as TGTGCCAGCAGTTACCCTGGCTACACCTTC.

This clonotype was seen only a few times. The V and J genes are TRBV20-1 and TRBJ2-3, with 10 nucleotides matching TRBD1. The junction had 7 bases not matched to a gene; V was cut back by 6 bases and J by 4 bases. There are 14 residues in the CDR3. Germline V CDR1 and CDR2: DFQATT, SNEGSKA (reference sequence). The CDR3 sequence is CSASRGQGSDTQYF. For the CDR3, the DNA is TGCAGTGCCTCACGGGGACAGGGGTCAGATACGCAGTATTTT.

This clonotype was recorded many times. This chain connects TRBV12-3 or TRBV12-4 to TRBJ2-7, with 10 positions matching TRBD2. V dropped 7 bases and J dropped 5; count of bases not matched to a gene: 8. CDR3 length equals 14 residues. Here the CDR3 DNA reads TGTGCCAGCACCCGGACTAGCGGCGTGGACGAGCAGTACTTC. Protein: CASTRTSGVDEQYF.

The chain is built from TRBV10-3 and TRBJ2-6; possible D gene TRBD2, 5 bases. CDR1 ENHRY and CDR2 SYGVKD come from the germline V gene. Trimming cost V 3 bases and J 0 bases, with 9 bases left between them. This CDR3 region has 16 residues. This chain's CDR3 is CAISEEGYSGANVLTF. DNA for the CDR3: TGTGCCATCAGTGAAGAGGGCTACTCTGGGGCCAACGTCCTGACTTTC.

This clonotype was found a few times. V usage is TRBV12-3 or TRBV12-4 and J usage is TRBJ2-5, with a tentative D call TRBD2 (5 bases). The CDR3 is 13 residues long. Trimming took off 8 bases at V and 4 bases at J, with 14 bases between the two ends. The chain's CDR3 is CASFGSSSETQYF. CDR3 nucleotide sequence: TGTGCCAGCTTCGGTTCTAGCTCAGAGACCCAGTACTTC.